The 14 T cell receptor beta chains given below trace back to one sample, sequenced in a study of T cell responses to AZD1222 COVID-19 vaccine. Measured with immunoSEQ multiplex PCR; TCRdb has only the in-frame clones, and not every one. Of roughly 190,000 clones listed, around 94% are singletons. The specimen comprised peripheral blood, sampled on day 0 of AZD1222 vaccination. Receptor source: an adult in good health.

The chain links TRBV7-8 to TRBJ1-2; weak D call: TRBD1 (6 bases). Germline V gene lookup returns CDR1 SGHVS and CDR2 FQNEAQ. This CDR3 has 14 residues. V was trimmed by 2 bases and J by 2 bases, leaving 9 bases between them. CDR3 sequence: CASSLRQGNYGYTF. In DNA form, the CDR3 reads TGTGCCAGCAGCTTACGGCAGGGGAACTATGGCTACACCTTC.

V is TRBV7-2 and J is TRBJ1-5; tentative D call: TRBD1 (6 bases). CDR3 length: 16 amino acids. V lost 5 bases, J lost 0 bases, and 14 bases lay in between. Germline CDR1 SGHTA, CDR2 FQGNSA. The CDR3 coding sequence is TGTGCCAGCAGCCCCGGGACAATCTATAGCAATCAGCCCCAGCATTTT. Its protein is CASSPGTIYSNQPQHF.

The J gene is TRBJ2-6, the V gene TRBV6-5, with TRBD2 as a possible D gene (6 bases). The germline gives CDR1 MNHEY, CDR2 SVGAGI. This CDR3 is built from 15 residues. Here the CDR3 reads CAAREALSGANVLTF. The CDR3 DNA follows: TGTGCGGCCAGGGAGGCCCTCTCTGGGGCCAACGTCCTGACTTTC.

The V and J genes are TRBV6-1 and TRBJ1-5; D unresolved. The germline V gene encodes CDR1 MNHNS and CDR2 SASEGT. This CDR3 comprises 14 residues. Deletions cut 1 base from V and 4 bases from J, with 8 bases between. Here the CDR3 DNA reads TGTGCCAGCAGTGAAGTCTCGCGGAATCAGCCCCAGCATTTT. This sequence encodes CASSEVSRNQPQHF.

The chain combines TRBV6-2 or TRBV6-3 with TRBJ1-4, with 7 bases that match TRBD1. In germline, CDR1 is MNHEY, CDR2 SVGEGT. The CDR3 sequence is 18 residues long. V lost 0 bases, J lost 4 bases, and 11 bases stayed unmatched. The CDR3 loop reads CASSYSTGQTGYNEKLFF. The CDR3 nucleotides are TGTGCCAGCAGTTACTCGACAGGGCAGACCGGATATAATGAAAAACTGTTTTTT.

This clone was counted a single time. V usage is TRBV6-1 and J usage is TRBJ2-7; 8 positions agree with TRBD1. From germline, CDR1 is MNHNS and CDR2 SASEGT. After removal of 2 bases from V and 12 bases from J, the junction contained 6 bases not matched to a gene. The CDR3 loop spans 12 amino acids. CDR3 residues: CASSELRGTGYF. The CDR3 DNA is TGTGCCAGCAGTGAACTCCGAGGGACAGGGTACTTC.

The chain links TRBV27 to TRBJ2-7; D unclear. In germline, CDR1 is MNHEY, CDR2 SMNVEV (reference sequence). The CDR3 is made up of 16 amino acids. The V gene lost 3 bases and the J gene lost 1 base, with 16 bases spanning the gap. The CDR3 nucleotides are TGTGCCAGCAGTTTCGCTTACAGCCCAGGATCCTACGAGCAGTACTTC. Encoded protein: CASSFAYSPGSYEQYF.

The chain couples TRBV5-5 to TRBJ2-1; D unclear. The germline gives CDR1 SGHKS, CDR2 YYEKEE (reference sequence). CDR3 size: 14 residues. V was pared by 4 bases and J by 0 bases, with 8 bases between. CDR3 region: CASSTDISYNEQFF. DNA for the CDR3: TGTGCCAGCAGCACCGACATCTCCTACAATGAGCAGTTCTTC.

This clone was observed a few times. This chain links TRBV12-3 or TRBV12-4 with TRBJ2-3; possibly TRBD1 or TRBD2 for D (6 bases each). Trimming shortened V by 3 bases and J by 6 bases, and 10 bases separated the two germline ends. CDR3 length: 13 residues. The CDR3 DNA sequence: TGTGCCAGCAGTTTCCGGGGGCTGGATACGCAGTATTTT. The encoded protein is CASSFRGLDTQYF.

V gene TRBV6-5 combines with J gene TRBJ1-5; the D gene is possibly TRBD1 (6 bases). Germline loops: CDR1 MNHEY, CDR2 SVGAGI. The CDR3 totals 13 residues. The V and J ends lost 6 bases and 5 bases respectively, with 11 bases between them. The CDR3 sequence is CASRRQGHQPQHF. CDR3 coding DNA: TGTGCCAGCAGGCGCCAGGGGCATCAGCCCCAGCATTTT.

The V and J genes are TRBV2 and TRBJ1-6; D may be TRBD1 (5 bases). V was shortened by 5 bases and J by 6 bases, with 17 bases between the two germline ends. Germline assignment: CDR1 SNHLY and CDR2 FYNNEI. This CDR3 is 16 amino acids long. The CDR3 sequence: CASSTNGPGTNSPLHF. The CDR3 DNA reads TGTGCCAGCAGTACGAACGGTCCAGGGACTAATTCACCCCTCCACTTT.

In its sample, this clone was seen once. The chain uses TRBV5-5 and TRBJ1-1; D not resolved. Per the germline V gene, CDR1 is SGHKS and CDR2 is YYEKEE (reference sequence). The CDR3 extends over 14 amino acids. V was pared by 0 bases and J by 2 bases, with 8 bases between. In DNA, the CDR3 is TGTGCCAGCAGCTTGGCCAGCCTTAACACTGAAGCTTTCTTT. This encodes CASSLASLNTEAFF. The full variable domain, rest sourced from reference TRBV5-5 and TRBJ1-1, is DAGVTQSPTHLIKTRGQQVTLRCSPISGHKSVSWYQQVLGQGPQFIFQYYEKEERGRGNFPDRFSARQFPNYSSELNVNALLLGDSALYLCASSLASLNTEAFFGQGTRLTVV.

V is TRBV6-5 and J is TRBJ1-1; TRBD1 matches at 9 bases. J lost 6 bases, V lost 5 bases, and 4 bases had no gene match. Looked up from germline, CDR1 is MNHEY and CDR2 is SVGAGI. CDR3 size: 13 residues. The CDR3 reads CASSRDRVAEAFF. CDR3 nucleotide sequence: TGTGCCAGCAGTCGGGACAGGGTGGCTGAAGCTTTCTTT.

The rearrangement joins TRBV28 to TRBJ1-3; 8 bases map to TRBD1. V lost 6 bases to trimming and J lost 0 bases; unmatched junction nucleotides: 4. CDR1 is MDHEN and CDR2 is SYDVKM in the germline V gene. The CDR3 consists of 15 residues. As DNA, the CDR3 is TGTGCCAGCAGCCGGACAGGGCTCTCTGGAAACACCATATATTTT. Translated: CASSRTGLSGNTIYF. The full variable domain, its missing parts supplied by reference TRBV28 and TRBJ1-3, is DVKVTQSSRYLVKRTGEKVFLECVQDMDHENMFWYRQDPGLGLRLIYFSYDVKMKEKGDIPEGYSVSREKKERFSLILESASTNQTSMYLCASSRTGLSGNTIYFGEGSWLTVV.